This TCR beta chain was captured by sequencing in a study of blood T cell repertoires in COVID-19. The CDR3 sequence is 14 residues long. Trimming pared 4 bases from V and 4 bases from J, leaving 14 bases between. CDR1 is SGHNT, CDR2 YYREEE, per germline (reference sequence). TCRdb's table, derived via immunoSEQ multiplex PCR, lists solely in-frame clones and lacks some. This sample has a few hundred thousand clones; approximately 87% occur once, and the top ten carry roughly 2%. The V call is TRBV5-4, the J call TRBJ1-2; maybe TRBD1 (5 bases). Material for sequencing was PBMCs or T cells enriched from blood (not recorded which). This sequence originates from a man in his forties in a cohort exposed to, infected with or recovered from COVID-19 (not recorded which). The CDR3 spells CASSQSQTGYGYTF. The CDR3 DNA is TGTGCCAGCAGCCAAAGTCAAACAGGCTATGGCTACACCTTC.